One sample yielded the 24 T cell receptor beta chains listed below, sequenced in a study of cytomegalovirus exposure and HLA in healthy donors. It was with 60 Vbeta and 13 Jbeta primers that the PCR ran. The method was immunoSEQ multiplex PCR; TCRdb's version includes in-frame clones alone and lacks a portion of them. The repertoire includes about 160,000 clones, 84% of them detected once, and about 1% sits in the top ten. Input material: PBMCs. Receptors were obtained from a man aged 30-40 years in good health and CMV-seronegative.

This chain joins TRBV5-1 and TRBJ2-2; unclear D gene. Germline V lookup: CDR1 SGHRS, CDR2 YFSETQ. The germline V and J ends were trimmed by 4 bases and 0 bases, with 7 bases remaining between them. The CDR3 covers 14 residues. The CDR3 spells CASSGHANTGELFF. The CDR3 DNA sequence: TGCGCCAGCAGCGGCCATGCGAACACCGGGGAGCTGTTTTTT.

J is TRBJ1-1 and V is TRBV27, with D possibly matching TRBD1 (5 bases). The germline CDR1 and CDR2 sequences are MNHEY and SMNVEV (reference sequence). There are 12 residues in the CDR3. V was clipped by 6 bases and J by 6 bases, with 11 bases between them. The CDR3 sequence is CASRGGVAEAFF. The CDR3 DNA reads TGTGCCAGCAGGGGGGGGGTGGCTGAAGCTTTCTTT.

V gene TRBV6-6 combines with J gene TRBJ2-7, with 7 bases matching TRBD1. J gave up 4 bases and V 6 bases, and 9 bases lay outside the gene matches. The germline V gene encodes CDR1 MNHNY and CDR2 SVGAGI (reference sequence). This CDR3 comprises 14 residues. CDR3 DNA: TGTGCCAGCAGCTCGGGACAGAAAGTTTACGAGCAGTACTTC. Amino acids: CASSSGQKVYEQYF.

This rearrangement joins TRBV28 to TRBJ1-6, with TRBD1 matching 7 bases. Losses at the gene ends were 6 bases for V and 7 bases for J; bases not matched to a gene: 9. Germline CDR1 is MDHEN and CDR2 is SYDVKM. This CDR3 comprises 15 residues. The CDR3 sequence: CASRPTTGINSPLHF. CDR3 DNA sequence: TGTGCCAGCAGGCCGACGACAGGGATAAATTCACCCCTCCACTTT.

The chain carries TRBV11-2 and TRBJ1-2; no definite D call. CDR1 is SGHAT, CDR2 FQNNGV, per germline. This CDR3 is built from 14 residues. The V end lost 3 bases, the J end lost 2 bases, and 10 bases lay between the germline ends. The CDR3 DNA reads TGTGCCAGCAGCTTCCCTCGGTCGAACTATGGCTACACCTTC. The encoded protein is CASSFPRSNYGYTF. Filled out from reference TRBV11-2 and TRBJ1-2, the complete variable domain reads EAGVAQSPRYKIIEKRQSVAFWCNPISGHATLYWYQQILGQGPKLLIQFQNNGVVDDSQLPKDRFSAERLKGVDSTLKIQPAKLEDSAVYLCASSFPRSNYGYTFGSGTRLTVV.

Only one count was recorded for this clone. The chain joins TRBV5-1 to TRBJ2-3; possibly TRBD2 for D (5 bases). V dropped 0 bases and J dropped 2 bases, with 10 bases sitting between them. Germline V lookup: CDR1 SGHRS, CDR2 YFSETQ. The CDR3 is 15 residues long. Here the CDR3 reads CASSLVTGSTDTQYF. The CDR3 DNA sequence: TGCGCCAGCAGCTTGGTCACGGGATCCACAGATACGCAGTATTTT.

The DNA for the CDR3 is TGTGCCAGCAGTGCCTTTTCTTTTCGGGTGCCCTACGAGCAGTACTTC. Translated: CASSAFSFRVPYEQYF. The rearrangement joins TRBV28 to TRBJ2-7; the D is unclear. Germline CDR1 and CDR2: MDHEN and SYDVKM. The CDR3 consists of 16 residues. Trimming stripped 5 bases from V and 2 bases from J, with 19 bases between.

The chain has TRBV6-1 and TRBJ2-4; D gene uncertain. V lost 7 bases and J 0 bases, leaving 7 bases between the germline ends. Germline V gives CDR1 MNHNS, CDR2 SASEGT. This CDR3 is built from 13 residues. CDR3 residues: CASIQLAKNIQYF. The CDR3 DNA sequence: TGTGCCAGCATACAGCTAGCCAAAAACATTCAGTACTTC.

The CDR3 coding sequence is TGCGCCAGCAGCTTAGCTTACACAGATACGCAGTATTTT. It translates to CASSLAYTDTQYF. The chain links TRBV5-1 to TRBJ2-3; D is uncertain. CDR3 length: 13 residues. The ends were cut back, 2 bases at V and 2 bases at J, with 6 bases in the middle. In germline, CDR1 is SGHRS, CDR2 YFSETQ.

This chain joins TRBV28 and TRBJ1-1, with TRBD1 as a possible D gene (5 bases). Germline V gene sequence: CDR1 MDHEN, CDR2 SYDVKM. The CDR3 sequence is 13 residues long. V gave up 7 bases and J gave up 5 bases, with 14 bases separating them. This CDR3 is CASTIQGGTEAFF. DNA of the CDR3: TGTGCCAGCACTATCCAGGGCGGTACTGAAGCTTTCTTT. Using reference TRBV28 and TRBJ1-1 for the parts outside the CDR3, the full variable domain is DVKVTQSSRYLVKRTGEKVFLECVQDMDHENMFWYRQDPGLGLRLIYFSYDVKMKEKGDIPEGYSVSREKKERFSLILESASTNQTSMYLCASTIQGGTEAFFGQGTRLTVV.

The V call is TRBV5-1, the J call TRBJ1-4; 8 bases are a match to TRBD1. The CDR3 runs to 16 residues. V was pared by 0 bases and J by 7 bases, with 8 bases of the junction left unmatched. Germline V gene sequence: CDR1 SGHRS, CDR2 YFSETQ. CDR3 sequence (DNA): TGCGCCAGCAGCTTGGGAGTATGGCAGGGGGCTGAAAAACTGTTTTTT. This codes for CASSLGVWQGAEKLFF.

This rearrangement joins TRBV11-2 to TRBJ2-6; TRBD1 aligns across 7 bases. Germline lookup yields CDR1 SGHAT and CDR2 FQNNGV. There are 17 residues in the CDR3. Losses at the gene ends were 4 bases for V and 0 bases for J; bases not matched to a gene: 6. The DNA of the CDR3 is TGTGCCAGCAGCTCCAGGGGGTCAACCTCTGGGGCCAACGTCCTGACTTTC. Its translation is CASSSRGSTSGANVLTF.

V and J are TRBV19 and TRBJ2-5; D is perhaps TRBD2 (6 bases). CDR3 length: 15 amino acids. V lost 1 base to trimming and J lost 1 base, with 10 bases between them. Germline CDR1 and CDR2: LNHDA and SQIVND (reference sequence). The DNA of the CDR3 is TGTGCCAGTAGTATAGGGAGTAGCGGCCAAGAGACCCAGTACTTC. Translation: CASSIGSSGQETQYF.

The chain employs TRBV2 and TRBJ2-1; the D gene is possibly TRBD2 (7 bases). Deletions cut 4 bases from V and 4 bases from J, with 14 bases between. Germline V gene sequence: CDR1 SNHLY, CDR2 FYNNEI. CDR3 length: 15 residues. The CDR3 sequence is CASSAGAGAYNEQFF. The CDR3 coding sequence is TGTGCCAGCAGTGCCGGCGCGGGGGCGTACAATGAGCAGTTCTTC.

In DNA, the CDR3 is TGTGCCAGCAGCTTGCCAGGGGGTGGAAACACCATATATTTT. Translation: CASSLPGGGNTIYF. The chain uses TRBV5-6 and TRBJ1-3, with 7 bases lining up with TRBD1. CDR3 size: 14 residues. V gave up 1 base and J gave up 3 bases; unmatched junction bases: 1. In germline, CDR1 is SGHDT, CDR2 YYEEEE.

The gene calls are TRBV6-1 and TRBJ2-4, with D unclear. Germline V gene sequence: CDR1 MNHNS, CDR2 SASEGT. CDR3 length: 13 amino acids. Trimming shortened V by 3 bases and J by 2 bases, and 5 bases separated the two germline ends. The CDR3 DNA reads TGTGCCAGCAGTGAGTTTACCAAAAACATTCAGTACTTC. Translated: CASSEFTKNIQYF.

This clone was seen only a few times. CDR3 DNA sequence: TGTGCCAGCAGTGAAGTCGGGGGGCCAGGTGAGCAGTTCTTC. Translating it yields CASSEVGGPGEQFF. The chain uses TRBV6-5 and TRBJ2-1; possibly TRBD2 for D (7 bases). Germline V lookup: CDR1 MNHEY, CDR2 SVGAGI. This CDR3 is 14 amino acids long. The ends were cut back, 5 bases at V and 9 bases at J, with 17 bases in the middle.

The chain couples TRBV6-5 to TRBJ1-1; D unresolved. The V end was cut by 6 bases, the J end by 1 base, with 9 bases between. The CDR3 runs 13 residues. Germline values: CDR1 MNHEY, CDR2 SVGAGI. CDR3 in amino acids: CASRVSGNTEAFF. CDR3 DNA: TGTGCCAGCAGGGTCAGTGGGAACACTGAAGCTTTCTTT.

V gene TRBV6-4 combines with J gene TRBJ2-6, with 7 bases identical to TRBD1. Germline V gene data show CDR1 as MRHNA and CDR2 as SNTAGT. CDR3 length equals 17 residues. Trimming removed 5 bases from V and 1 base from J; junction bases left unmatched: 8. The chain's CDR3 is CASSPGTDLSGANVLTF. The CDR3 bases are TGTGCCAGCAGTCCCGGGACAGACTTATCTGGGGCCAACGTCCTGACTTTC.

The V gene is TRBV30, the J gene TRBJ1-6; no clear D. V gave up 5 bases and J gave up 6 bases, with 11 bases separating them. The germline V gene has CDR1 GTSNPN and CDR2 SVGIG (reference sequence). The CDR3 is 13 residues long. The CDR3 bases are TGTGCCTGGGCAGACGGACTTAATTCACCCCTCCACTTT. Translation: CAWADGLNSPLHF.

The chain employs TRBV2 and TRBJ2-5; 7 nucleotides agree with TRBD1. The V gene's germline CDR1 is SNHLY and CDR2 FYNNEI. J gave up 11 bases and V 4 bases, and 7 bases lay outside the gene matches. The CDR3 extends over 12 amino acids. The CDR3 loop reads CASSGTGVQQYF. The CDR3 DNA reads TGTGCCAGCAGTGGAACAGGGGTTCAGCAGTACTTC.

The chain employs TRBV21-1 and TRBJ1-5; the table assigns TRBD1, which was not confirmed against the DNA. TRBV21-1 is a known pseudogene. The CDR3 covers 13 residues. The CDR3 nucleotides are TGTGCCAGCAGCAATCGGACAGGGGGTGGGTGGCATTTT. Amino acid sequence: CASSNRTGGGWHF.

The gene calls are TRBV18 and TRBJ2-7; 8 bases match TRBD1. The CDR3 runs to 14 residues. Germline V gene lookup returns CDR1 KGHSH and CDR2 LQKENI. The V and J ends lost 3 bases and 6 bases, in that order; junction bases with no gene match: 7. The CDR3 DNA is TGTGCCAGCTCACCTGGACAGGGAGGTGCCGAGCAGTACTTC. The encoded protein is CASSPGQGGAEQYF.

This clone was recorded once. The chain links TRBV7-2 to TRBJ2-7, with a tentative D call TRBD1 (5 bases). CDR1 is SGHTA and CDR2 is FQGNSA in the germline V gene. The CDR3 contains 14 residues. V dropped 7 bases and J dropped 0 bases, with 13 bases sitting between them. The CDR3 is CASTSDIVSYEQYF. CDR3 in DNA: TGTGCCAGCACCTCGGACATAGTCTCCTACGAGCAGTACTTC.